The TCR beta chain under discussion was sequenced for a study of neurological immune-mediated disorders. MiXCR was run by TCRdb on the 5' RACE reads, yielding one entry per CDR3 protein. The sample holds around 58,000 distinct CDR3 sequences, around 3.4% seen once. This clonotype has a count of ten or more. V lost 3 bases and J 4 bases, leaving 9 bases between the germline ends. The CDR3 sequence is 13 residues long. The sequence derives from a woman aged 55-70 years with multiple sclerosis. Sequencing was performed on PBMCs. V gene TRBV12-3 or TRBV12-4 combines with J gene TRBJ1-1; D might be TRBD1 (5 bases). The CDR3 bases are TGTGCCAGCAGTTTGGGCGGGGGCACTGAAGCTTTCTTT. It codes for CASSLGGGTEAFF.